This note documents a single T cell receptor beta chain sequence. The antigen is unknown. Germline loops: CDR1 MDHEN, CDR2 SYDVKM. The V end lost 8 bases, the J end lost 6 bases, and 11 bases lay between the germline ends. The CDR3 contains 12 residues. None of the patients had undergone any treatment ahead of thyroid surgery. The data stem from a study of metastatic and nonmetastatic thyroid tumors. General study results and limits: According to reports, the diversity of TCR beta was significantly higher in malignant thyroid tumors than in benign nodules, and this held in both blood and tumor samples.

In the original workflow: Clinicopathological groups supplied CDR3 differences that were used to build a distant-metastasis classifier for papillary thyroid cancer. TCRdb reanalyzed the PCR reads via MiXCR. These V and J calls rely on TCRdb rather than the paper's analysis. The sample contains approximately 25,000 clones, 20% to 30% of which appear only once. This clonotype was sampled from a male donor with papillary thyroid cancer or a benign thyroid nodule (not recorded which). Some clones in this sample may be carry-over from other donors' samples. The rearrangement links TRBV28 to TRBJ2-1; D is uncertain. Sequenced material: blood. The CDR3 nucleotides read TGTGCCAGCTGCTTGGGGTTCAATGAGCAGTTCTTC. This codes for CASCLGFNEQFF.